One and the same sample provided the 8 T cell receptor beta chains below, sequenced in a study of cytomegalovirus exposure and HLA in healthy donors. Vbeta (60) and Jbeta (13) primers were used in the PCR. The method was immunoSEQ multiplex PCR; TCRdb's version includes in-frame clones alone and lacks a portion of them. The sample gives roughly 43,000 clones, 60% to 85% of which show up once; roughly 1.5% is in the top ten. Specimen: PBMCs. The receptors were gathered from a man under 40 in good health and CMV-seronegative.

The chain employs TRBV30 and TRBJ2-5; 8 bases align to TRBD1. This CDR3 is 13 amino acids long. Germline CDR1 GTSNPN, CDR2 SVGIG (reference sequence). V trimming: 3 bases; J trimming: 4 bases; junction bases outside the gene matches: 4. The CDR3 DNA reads TGTGCCTGGAGGCCAGGGGGCGCAGAGACCCAGTACTTC. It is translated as CAWRPGGAETQYF.

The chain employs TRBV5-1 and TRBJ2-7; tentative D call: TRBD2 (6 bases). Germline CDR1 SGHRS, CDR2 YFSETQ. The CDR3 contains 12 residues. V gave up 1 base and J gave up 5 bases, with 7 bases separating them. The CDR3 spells CASSLWGDEQYF. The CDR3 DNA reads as TGCGCCAGCAGCTTGTGGGGGGACGAGCAGTACTTC. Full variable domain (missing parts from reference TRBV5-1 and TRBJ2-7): KAGVTQTPRYLIKTRGQQVTLSCSPISGHRSVSWYQQTPGQGLQFLFEYFSETQRNKGNFPGRFSGRQFSNSRSEMNVSTLELGDSALYLCASSLWGDEQYFGPGTRLTVT.

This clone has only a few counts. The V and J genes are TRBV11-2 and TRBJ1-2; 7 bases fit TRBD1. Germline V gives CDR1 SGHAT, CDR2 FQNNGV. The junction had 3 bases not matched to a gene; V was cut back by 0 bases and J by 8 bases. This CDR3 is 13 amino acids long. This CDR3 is CASSLERTGGYTF. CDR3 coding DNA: TGTGCCAGCAGCTTAGAAAGGACAGGCGGCTACACCTTC. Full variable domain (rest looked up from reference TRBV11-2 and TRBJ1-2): EAGVAQSPRYKIIEKRQSVAFWCNPISGHATLYWYQQILGQGPKLLIQFQNNGVVDDSQLPKDRFSAERLKGVDSTLKIQPAKLEDSAVYLCASSLERTGGYTFGSGTRLTVV.

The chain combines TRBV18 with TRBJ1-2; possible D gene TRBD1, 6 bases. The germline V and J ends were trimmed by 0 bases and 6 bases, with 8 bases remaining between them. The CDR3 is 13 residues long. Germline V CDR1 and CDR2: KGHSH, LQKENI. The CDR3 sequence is CASSPPWDNGYTF. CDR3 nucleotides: TGTGCCAGCTCACCACCGTGGGACAATGGCTACACCTTC.

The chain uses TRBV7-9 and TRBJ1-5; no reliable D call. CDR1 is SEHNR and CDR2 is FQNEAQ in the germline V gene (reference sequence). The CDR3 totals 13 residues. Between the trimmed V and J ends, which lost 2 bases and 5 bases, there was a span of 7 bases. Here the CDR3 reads CASSLFEDQPQHF. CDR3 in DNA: TGTGCCAGCAGCTTATTTGAGGATCAGCCCCAGCATTTT.

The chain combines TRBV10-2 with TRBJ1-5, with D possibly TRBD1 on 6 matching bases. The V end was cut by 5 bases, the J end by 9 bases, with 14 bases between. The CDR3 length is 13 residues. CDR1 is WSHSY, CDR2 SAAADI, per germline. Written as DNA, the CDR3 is TGCGCCAGCAGTCTTATGGGGGCCTCGCCCCAGCATTTT. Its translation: CASSLMGASPQHF.

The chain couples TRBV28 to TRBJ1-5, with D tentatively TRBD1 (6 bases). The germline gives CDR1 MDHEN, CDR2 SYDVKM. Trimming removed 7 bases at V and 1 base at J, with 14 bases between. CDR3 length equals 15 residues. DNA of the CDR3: TGTGCCAGCATAAAGGGGGATCGGAGCAATCAGCCCCAGCATTTT. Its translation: CASIKGDRSNQPQHF.

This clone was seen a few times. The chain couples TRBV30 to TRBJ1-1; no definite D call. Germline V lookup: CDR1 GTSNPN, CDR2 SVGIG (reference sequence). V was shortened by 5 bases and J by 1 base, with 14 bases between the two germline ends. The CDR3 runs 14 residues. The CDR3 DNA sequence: TGTGCCTGGGGCCGGGAGGGTAAGAACACTGAAGCTTTCTTT. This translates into CAWGREGKNTEAFF.